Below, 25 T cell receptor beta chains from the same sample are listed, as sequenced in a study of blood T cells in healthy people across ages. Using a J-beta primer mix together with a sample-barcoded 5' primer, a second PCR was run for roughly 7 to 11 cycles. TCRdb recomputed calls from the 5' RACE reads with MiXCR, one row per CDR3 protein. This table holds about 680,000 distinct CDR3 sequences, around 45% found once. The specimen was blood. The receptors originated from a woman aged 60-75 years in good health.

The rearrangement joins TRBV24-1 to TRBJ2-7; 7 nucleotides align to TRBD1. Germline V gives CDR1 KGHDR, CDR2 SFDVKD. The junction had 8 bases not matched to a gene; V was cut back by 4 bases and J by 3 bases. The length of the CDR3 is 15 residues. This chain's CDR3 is CATSDRGSALYEQYF. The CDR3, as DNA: TGTGCCACCAGTGACAGGGGGTCAGCTCTCTACGAGCAGTACTTC.

The CDR3 spells CASSPAGRESVNEQFF. The CDR3 DNA reads as TGTGCCAGCAGCCCTGCGGGGCGGGAGTCGGTCAATGAGCAGTTCTTC. The rearrangement links TRBV7-9 to TRBJ2-1; TRBD2 matches at 7 bases. The junction had 13 bases not matched to a gene; V was cut back by 5 bases and J by 6 bases. CDR3 length: 16 residues. Germline V gene lookup returns CDR1 SEHNR and CDR2 FQNEAQ (reference sequence).

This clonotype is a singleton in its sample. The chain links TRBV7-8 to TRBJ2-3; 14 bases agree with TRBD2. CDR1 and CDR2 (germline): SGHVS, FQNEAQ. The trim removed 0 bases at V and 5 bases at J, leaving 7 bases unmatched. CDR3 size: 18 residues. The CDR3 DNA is TGTGCCAGCAGCTTAGCTGGGACTAGCGGGAGCGGAAGAGATACGCAGTATTTT. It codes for CASSLAGTSGSGRDTQYF.

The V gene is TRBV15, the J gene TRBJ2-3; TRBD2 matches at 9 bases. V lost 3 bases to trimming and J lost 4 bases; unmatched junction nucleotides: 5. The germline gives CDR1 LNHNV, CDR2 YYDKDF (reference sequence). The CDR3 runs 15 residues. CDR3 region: CATSSGGRASDTQYF. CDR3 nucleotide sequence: TGTGCCACCAGCAGCGGCGGGAGGGCGTCAGATACGCAGTATTTT.

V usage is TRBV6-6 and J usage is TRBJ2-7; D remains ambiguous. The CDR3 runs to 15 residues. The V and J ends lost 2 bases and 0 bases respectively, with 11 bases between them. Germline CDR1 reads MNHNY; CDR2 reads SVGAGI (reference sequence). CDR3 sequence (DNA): TGTGCCAGCAGTTACGGCGCGCTGAGCTCCTACGAGCAGTACTTC. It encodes CASSYGALSSYEQYF.

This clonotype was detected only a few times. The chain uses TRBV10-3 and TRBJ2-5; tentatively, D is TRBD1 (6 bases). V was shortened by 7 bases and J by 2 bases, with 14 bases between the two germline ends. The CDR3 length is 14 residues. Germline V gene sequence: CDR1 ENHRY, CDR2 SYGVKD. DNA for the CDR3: TGTGCCATCAAGATGGGACAATTACAAGAGACCCAGTACTTC. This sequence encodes CAIKMGQLQETQYF.

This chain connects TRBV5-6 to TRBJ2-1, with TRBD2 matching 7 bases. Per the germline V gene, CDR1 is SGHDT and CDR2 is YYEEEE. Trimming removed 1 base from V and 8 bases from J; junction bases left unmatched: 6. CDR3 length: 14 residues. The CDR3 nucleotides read TGTGCCAGCAGCTTGAGGACTAGGGTCCATGAGCAGTTCTTC. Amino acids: CASSLRTRVHEQFF.

The CDR3 loop is CSARETGGPYEQYF. CDR3 DNA sequence: TGCAGTGCTAGAGAAACGGGAGGGCCGTACGAGCAGTACTTC. J is TRBJ2-7 and V is TRBV20-1; TRBD2 matches at 8 bases. Germline lookup yields CDR1 DFQATT and CDR2 SNEGSKA (reference sequence). The V segment lost 0 bases and the J segment 4 bases; nucleotides outside the gene matches: 5. The CDR3 covers 14 residues.

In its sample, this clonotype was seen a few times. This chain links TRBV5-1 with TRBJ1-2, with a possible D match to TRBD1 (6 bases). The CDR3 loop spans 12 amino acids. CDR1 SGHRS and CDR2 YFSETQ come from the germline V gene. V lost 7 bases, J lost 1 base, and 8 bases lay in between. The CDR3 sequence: CASAGDNYGYTF. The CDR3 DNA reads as TGCGCCAGCGCAGGGGATAACTATGGCTACACCTTC.

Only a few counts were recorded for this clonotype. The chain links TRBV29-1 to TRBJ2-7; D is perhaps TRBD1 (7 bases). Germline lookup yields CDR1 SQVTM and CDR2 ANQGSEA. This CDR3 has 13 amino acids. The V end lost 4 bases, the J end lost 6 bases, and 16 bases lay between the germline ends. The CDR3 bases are TGCAGCGTTGTTCACAGGGGACTTCGCGAGCAGTACTTC. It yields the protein CSVVHRGLREQYF.

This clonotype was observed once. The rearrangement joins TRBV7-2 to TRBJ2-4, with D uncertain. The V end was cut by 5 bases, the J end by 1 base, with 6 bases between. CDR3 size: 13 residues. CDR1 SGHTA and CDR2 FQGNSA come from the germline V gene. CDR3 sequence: CASSARAKNIQYF. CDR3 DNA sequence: TGTGCCAGCAGCGCCAGGGCCAAAAACATTCAGTACTTC.

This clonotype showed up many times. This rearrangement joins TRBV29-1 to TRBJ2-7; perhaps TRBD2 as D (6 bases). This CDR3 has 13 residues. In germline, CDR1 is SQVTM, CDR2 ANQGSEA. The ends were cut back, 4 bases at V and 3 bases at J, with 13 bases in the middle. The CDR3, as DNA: TGCAGCGTTGGGTCTAGCGTGTACTACGAGCAGTACTTC. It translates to CSVGSSVYYEQYF.

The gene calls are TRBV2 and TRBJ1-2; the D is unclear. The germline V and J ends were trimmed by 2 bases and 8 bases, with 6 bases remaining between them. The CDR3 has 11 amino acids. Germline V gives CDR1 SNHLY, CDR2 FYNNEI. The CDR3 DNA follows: TGTGCCAGCAGTGAAAACAGCGGCTACACCTTC. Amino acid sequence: CASSENSGYTF.

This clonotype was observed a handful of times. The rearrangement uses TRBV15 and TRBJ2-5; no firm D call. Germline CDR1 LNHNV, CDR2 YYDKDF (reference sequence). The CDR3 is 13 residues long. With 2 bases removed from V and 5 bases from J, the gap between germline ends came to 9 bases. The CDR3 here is CATSRPARETQYF. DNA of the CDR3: TGTGCCACCAGCAGACCTGCTAGGGAGACCCAGTACTTC.

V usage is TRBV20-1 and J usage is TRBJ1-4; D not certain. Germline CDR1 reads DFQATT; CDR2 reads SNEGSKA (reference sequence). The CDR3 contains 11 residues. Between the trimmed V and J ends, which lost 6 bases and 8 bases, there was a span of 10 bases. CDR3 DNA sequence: TGCAGTGCACCTGACCGGGAAAAACTGTTTTTT. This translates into CSAPDREKLFF.

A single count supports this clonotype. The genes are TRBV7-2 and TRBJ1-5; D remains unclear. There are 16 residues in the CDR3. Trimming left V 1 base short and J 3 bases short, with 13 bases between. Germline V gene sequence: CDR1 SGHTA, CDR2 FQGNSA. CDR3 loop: CASSLVGGSDNQPQHF. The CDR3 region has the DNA TGTGCCAGCAGCTTAGTGGGCGGCAGCGACAATCAGCCCCAGCATTTT.

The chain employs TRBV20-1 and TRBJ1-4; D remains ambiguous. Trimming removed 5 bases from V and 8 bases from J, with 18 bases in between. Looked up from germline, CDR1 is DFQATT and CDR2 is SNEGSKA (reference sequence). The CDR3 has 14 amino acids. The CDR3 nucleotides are TGCAGTGCTGGCCCACCCGGTGGTTTAGAAAAACTGTTTTTT. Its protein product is CSAGPPGGLEKLFF.

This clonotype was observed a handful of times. The CDR3 loop is CASSRGQATYEQYF. The DNA of the CDR3 is TGTGCCAGCAGCCGGGGACAGGCAACCTACGAGCAGTACTTC. V and J are TRBV13 and TRBJ2-7; 8 bases align to TRBD1. The CDR3 contains 14 residues. V was pared by 5 bases and J by 2 bases, with 5 bases of the junction left unmatched. Germline lookup yields CDR1 PRHDT and CDR2 FYEKMQ (reference sequence).

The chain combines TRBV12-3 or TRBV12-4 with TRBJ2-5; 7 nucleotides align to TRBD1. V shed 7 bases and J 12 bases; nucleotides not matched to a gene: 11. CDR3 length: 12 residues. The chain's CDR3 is CASTGTTGYEYF. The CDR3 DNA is TGTGCCAGCACAGGAACGACAGGGTATGAGTACTTC.

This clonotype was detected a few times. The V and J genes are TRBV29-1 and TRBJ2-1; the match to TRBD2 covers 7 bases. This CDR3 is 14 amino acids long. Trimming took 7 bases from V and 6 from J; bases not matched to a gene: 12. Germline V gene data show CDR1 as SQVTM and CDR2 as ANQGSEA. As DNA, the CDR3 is TGCAGCGCTTCCCGGCGGGAGCTTGGCAATGAGCAGTTCTTC. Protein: CSASRRELGNEQFF.

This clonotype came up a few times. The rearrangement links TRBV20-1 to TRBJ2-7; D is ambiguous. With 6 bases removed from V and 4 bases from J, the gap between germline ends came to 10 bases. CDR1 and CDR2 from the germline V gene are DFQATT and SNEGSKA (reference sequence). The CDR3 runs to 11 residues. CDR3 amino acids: CSATDLYEQYF. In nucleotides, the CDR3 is TGCAGTGCCACGGATCTGTACGAGCAGTACTTC.

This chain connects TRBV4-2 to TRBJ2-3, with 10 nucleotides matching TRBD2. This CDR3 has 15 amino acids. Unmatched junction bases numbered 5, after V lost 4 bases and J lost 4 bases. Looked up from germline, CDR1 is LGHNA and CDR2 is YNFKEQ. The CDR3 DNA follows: TGTGCCAGCAGCCTTGACAGCGGGAGGGCAGATACGCAGTATTTT. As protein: CASSLDSGRADTQYF.

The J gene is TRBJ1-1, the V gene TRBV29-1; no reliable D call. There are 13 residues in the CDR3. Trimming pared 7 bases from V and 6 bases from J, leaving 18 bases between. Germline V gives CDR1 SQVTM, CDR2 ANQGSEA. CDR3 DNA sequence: TGCAGCGCCGGAGGACGCGCGAGGCCTGAAGCTTTCTTT. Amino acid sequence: CSAGGRARPEAFF. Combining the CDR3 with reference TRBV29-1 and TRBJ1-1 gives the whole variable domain SAVISQKPSRDICQRGTSLTIQCQVDSQVTMMFWYRQQPGQSLTLIATANQGSEATYESGFVIDKFPISRPNLTFSTLTVSNMSPEDSSIYLCSAGGRARPEAFFGQGTRLTVV.

The CDR3 DNA reads TGCAGCGTTGCCCGAGGGGTGCAAGAGACCCAGTACTTC. Translating it yields CSVARGVQETQYF. The rearrangement joins TRBV29-1 to TRBJ2-5; D might be TRBD1 or TRBD2, each matching 5 bases. V dropped 4 bases and J dropped 2 bases, with 11 bases sitting between them. CDR1 and CDR2 from the germline V gene are SQVTM and ANQGSEA. The CDR3 totals 13 residues.

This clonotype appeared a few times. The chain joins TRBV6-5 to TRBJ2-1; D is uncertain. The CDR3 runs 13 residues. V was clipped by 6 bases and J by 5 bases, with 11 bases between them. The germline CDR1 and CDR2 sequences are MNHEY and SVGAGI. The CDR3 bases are TGTGCCAGCAGGGCCAGTATGAACAATGAGCAGTTCTTC. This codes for CASRASMNNEQFF.